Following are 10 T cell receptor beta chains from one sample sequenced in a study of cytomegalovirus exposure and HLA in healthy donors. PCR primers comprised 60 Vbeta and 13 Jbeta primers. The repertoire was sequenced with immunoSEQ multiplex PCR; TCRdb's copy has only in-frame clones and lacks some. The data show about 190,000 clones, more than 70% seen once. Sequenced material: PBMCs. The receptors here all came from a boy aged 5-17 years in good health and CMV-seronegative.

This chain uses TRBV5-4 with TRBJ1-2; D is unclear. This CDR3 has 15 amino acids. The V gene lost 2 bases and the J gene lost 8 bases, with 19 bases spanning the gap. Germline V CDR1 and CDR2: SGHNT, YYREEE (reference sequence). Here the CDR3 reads CASSFRTGLTWGYTF. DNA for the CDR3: TGTGCCAGCAGCTTTAGGACGGGATTAACGTGGGGCTACACCTTC.

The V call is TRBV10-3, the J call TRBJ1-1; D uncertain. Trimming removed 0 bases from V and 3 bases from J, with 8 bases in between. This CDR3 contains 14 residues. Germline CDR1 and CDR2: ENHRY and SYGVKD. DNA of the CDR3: TGTGCCATCAGTGAGTCGCCACGGGACACTGAAGCTTTCTTT. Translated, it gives CAISESPRDTEAFF.

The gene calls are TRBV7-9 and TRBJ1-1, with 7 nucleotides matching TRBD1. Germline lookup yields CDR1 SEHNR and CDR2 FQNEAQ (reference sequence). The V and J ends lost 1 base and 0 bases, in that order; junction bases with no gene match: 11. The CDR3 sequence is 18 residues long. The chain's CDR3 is CASSLGYGTENMNTEAFF. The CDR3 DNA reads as TGTGCCAGCAGCTTAGGTTACGGGACAGAGAACATGAACACTGAAGCTTTCTTT.

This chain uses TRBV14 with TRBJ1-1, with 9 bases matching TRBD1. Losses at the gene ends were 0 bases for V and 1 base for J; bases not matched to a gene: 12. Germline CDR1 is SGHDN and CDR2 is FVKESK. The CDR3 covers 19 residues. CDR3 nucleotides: TGTGCCAGCAGCCAAGACCTCTCCGACAGGGGGTTAGAGAACACTGAAGCTTTCTTT. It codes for CASSQDLSDRGLENTEAFF.

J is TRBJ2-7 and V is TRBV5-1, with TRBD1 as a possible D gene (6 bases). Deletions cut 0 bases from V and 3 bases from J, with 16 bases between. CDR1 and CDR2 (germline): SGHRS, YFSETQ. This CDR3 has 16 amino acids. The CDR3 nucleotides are TGCGCCAGCAGCTTGGAGGGGGTAGCAGGAAACTACGAGCAGTACTTC. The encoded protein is CASSLEGVAGNYEQYF.

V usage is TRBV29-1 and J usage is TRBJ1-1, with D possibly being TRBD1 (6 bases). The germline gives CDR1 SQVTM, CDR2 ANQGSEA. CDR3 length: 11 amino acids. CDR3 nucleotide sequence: TGCAGGACGGACAGTAACACTGAAGCTTTCTTT. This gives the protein CRTDSNTEAFF.

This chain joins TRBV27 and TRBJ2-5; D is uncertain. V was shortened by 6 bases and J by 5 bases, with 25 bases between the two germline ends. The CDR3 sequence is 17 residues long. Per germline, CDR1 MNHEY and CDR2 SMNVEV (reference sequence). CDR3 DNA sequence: TGTGCCAGCAGCCCCCCATTTCTAGTCACCCCTCCCGAGACCCAGTACTTC. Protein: CASSPPFLVTPPETQYF.

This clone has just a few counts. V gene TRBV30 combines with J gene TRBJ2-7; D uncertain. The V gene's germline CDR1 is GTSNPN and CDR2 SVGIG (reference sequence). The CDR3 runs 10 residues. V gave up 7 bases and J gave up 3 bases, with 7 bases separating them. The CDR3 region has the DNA TGTGCCTCAGGAAGCTACGAGCAGTACTTC. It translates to CASGSYEQYF.

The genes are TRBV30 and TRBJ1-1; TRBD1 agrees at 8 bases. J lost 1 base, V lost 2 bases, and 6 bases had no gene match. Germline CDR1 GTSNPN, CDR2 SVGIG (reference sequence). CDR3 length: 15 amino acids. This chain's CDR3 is CAWSRPGTGNTEAFF. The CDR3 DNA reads TGTGCCTGGAGTCGTCCCGGGACAGGGAACACTGAAGCTTTCTTT.

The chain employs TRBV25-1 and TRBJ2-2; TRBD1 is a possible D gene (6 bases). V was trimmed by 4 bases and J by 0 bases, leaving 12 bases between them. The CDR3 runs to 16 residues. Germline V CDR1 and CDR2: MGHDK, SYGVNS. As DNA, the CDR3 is TGTGCCAGCAGTGCCCAGGGGCTCGCGAACACCGGGGAGCTGTTTTTT. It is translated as CASSAQGLANTGELFF.